This T cell receptor beta chain comes out of a study of T cells in Graves' hyperthyroidism and ophthalmopathy. Researchers amplified the TCR beta CDR3 regions from RNA transcripts. RT-PCR in the first round (using the HTBI primer set) targeted the TCR CDR3. TCRdb reprocessed the multiplex PCR reads with MiXCR, giving one entry per CDR3 protein. Among some 500,000 distinct CDR3 sequences listed, 15% to 20% were seen once. Comment on this clonotype: Its target is not known.

Ophthalmopathy in the patients scored at least 3 on Clinical Activity Score and at least 4 on NOSPECS grade, lasting under 3 months. General study findings and limits: Blood also carried most thyroid clonotypes expanded above 0.001. The model identified upcoming ophthalmopathy a median 6.5 months ahead of onset.

V lost 1 base and J lost 4; bases outside the gene matches: 3. Germline V lookup: CDR1 LGHNA, CDR2 YSLEER. This CDR3 comprises 15 residues. The sample consisted of blood. The chain is built from TRBV4-3 and TRBJ2-2, with 7 bases identical to TRBD1. The TCR comes from a woman between 25 and 40 years old with Graves' ophthalmopathy. The chain's CDR3 is CASSQGGGGTGELFF. The CDR3 DNA reads as TGCGCCAGCAGCCAAGGAGGGGGCGGCACCGGGGAGCTGTTTTTT.